This T cell receptor beta chain appears in the sequencing data of a study of blood T cells in healthy people across ages. Germline lookup yields CDR1 SNHLY and CDR2 FYNNEI. Trimming removed 0 bases from V and 15 bases from J, with 18 bases in between. This CDR3 has 14 amino acids. A second PCR, run for roughly 7 to 11 cycles, used a sample-barcoded 5' primer plus a J-beta primer mix. Every cDNA was tagged by a template-switch adaptor with 12 random nucleotides. One entry per CDR3 protein, called by TCRdb with MiXCR from the 5' RACE reads. The sample has approximately 820,000 distinct CDR3 sequences; more than 40% are singletons.

The V call is TRBV2, the J call TRBJ2-1; D ambiguous. Sample: blood. The receptor comes from a man in his 60s in good health. The DNA for the CDR3 is TGTGCCAGCAGTGAAGCGCTTCGGTCCCCTGGCTTGTTCTTC. This codes for CASSEALRSPGLFF.